Listed below are T cell receptor beta chains from one sample, sequenced in a study of blood T cells in healthy people across ages. TCRdb processed the 5' RACE reads anew with MiXCR; each CDR3 protein has one entry. The sample records approximately 850,000 distinct CDR3 sequences, 58% being singletons. Input material: blood. The origin of the receptors is a man in his thirties or forties in good health. Each CDR3 is given with its conserved first and last residue. The D gene is left open where the match is weak. Clone size, where shown, is once, few, many, or a class for clones that have expanded.

size	V	J	D	DNA	CDR3
.	TRBV20-1	TRBJ2-3	.	TGCAGTGCTTCGGGGGATAGCAGGGATACGCAGTATTTT	CSASGDSRDTQYF
.	TRBV20-1	TRBJ1-4	.	TGCAGTGCTAGGCAGGCAGGGGTTGGGGCAAGCGAAAAACTGTTTTTT	CSARQAGVGASEKLFF
.	TRBV5-1	TRBJ2-1	TRBD2	TGCGCCAGCAGCTCCACCGTGGCCGGGGGGTCCTACAATGAGCAGTTCTTC	CASSSTVAGGSYNEQFF
once	TRBV28	TRBJ2-7	TRBD1	TGTGCCAGCAGTTCGGACAGGACTTCCTACGAGCAGTACTTC	CASSSDRTSYEQYF
.	TRBV12-3/TRBV12-4	TRBJ2-3	TRBD2	TGTGCCAGCTCAGGGGGGTGGCTAGCGGGAACAGATACGCAGTATTTT	CASSGGWLAGTDTQYF
once	TRBV7-8	TRBJ2-2	TRBD1	TGTGCCAGCAGCCTGACAGGGTTAGGCACCGGGGAGCTGTTTTTT	CASSLTGLGTGELFF
.	TRBV20-1	TRBJ1-4	.	TGCAGTGCTCCGTCGGGGAATGAAAAACTGTTTTTT	CSAPSGNEKLFF
few	TRBV2	TRBJ2-3	.	TGTGCCAGCGGGGCAGGGCGGGATACGCAGTATTTT	CASGAGRDTQYF
.	TRBV9	TRBJ1-1	.	TGTGCCAGCAGCGTAGTGGGCAGTAACACTGAAGCTTTCTTT	CASSVVGSNTEAFF
.	TRBV29-1	TRBJ2-1	.	TGCAGCGTAGACGGACCCTACAATGAGCAGTTCTTC	CSVDGPYNEQFF
few	TRBV7-2	TRBJ2-7	.	TGTGCCAGCAGCTTAACTCTCCGGGCGGCCGGCTCCTACGAGCAGTACTTC	CASSLTLRAAGSYEQYF
.	TRBV4-1	TRBJ2-5	.	TGCGCCAGCAGCCAAGATCTGGGGGAGAAGTCCCAAGAGACCCAGTACTTC	CASSQDLGEKSQETQYF
.	TRBV29-1	TRBJ2-1	.	TGCAGCGCCGACAGCGGATCCTACAATGAGCAGTTCTTC	CSADSGSYNEQFF
once	TRBV20-1	TRBJ2-3	TRBD2	TGCAGTGCTAGAGAGCCTCGGTCAGATAGCGGGAGAGTTGGTACGCAGTATTTT	CSAREPRSDSGRVGTQYF
.	TRBV20-1	TRBJ2-7	.	TGCAGTGCTGGGGGGCGGGCACGTGAGCAGTACTTC	CSAGGRAREQYF
few	TRBV2	TRBJ2-7	.	TGTGCCAGCAGGGACGGACGGACCTCCTACGAGCAGTACTTC	CASRDGRTSYEQYF
.	TRBV7-6	TRBJ1-4	.	TGTGCCAGCAGCCCCACATGGGCCGGGGGAGATGCAACTAATGAAAAACTGTTTTTT	CASSPTWAGGDATNEKLFF
few	TRBV5-1	TRBJ2-7	TRBD1	TGCGCCAGCAGCCAGGGGGCTATCTACTACGAGCAGTACTTC	CASSQGAIYYEQYF
few	TRBV6-2/TRBV6-3	TRBJ2-7	TRBD2	TGTGCCAGCAGGACTTCGGGGGGGCGATTCGAGCAGTACTTC	CASRTSGGRFEQYF
.	TRBV20-1	TRBJ2-5	.	TGCGGTGCTAGGAGGCCCGCGCGCCAAGAGACCCAGTACTTC	CGARRPARQETQYF
.	TRBV6-1	TRBJ2-1	.	TGTGCCAGCAGTGAAGCAGGACTTCTCCCAGAGCAGTTCTTC	CASSEAGLLPEQFF
once	TRBV19	TRBJ2-1	.	TGTGCCAGTAGTACCCGACAGAGAAATGAGCAGTTCTTC	CASSTRQRNEQFF
once	TRBV5-1	TRBJ1-1	.	TGCGCCAGCAGTCCGGACCTTACTGAAGCTTTCTTT	CASSPDLTEAFF
.	TRBV18	TRBJ2-1	TRBD1	TGTGCCAGCTCCGGGGACAGTTCCTACAATGAGCAGTTCTTC	CASSGDSSYNEQFF
few	TRBV5-5	TRBJ2-5	.	TGTGCCAGCAGCTTGCGCGGTCTTACCTTGGAAGAGACCCAGTACTTC	CASSLRGLTLEETQYF
.	TRBV10-3	TRBJ2-6	TRBD1	TGTGCCATCAGTGCACCGGGACAGGGGGCTGGTGGGGCCAACGTCCTGACTTTC	CAISAPGQGAGGANVLTF
.	TRBV4-2	TRBJ2-7	TRBD2	TGTGCCAGCAGCCAAGAGACTAGCGGTCTCTACGAGCAGTACTTC	CASSQETSGLYEQYF
few	TRBV7-9	TRBJ1-2	.	TGTGCCAGCAGCCAGGACGTAGTCAGAGGCTACACCTTC	CASSQDVVRGYTF
few	TRBV20-1	TRBJ1-2	.	TGCAGTGCTAGTGTTCCAGGGCGCTACACCTTC	CSASVPGRYTF
.	TRBV27	TRBJ2-1	.	TGTGCCAGCGGGGAAGGGGGGGGCCCCTACAATGAGCAGTTCTTC	CASGEGGGPYNEQFF
many	TRBV4-3	TRBJ2-6	.	TGCGCCAGCAGCCAAGATGATGCCGGCCCCTCTGGGGCCAACGTCCTGACTTTC	CASSQDDAGPSGANVLTF
few	TRBV5-5	TRBJ2-7	.	TGTGCCAGCAGCATTTGGTTGTACTCCTACGAGCAGTACTTC	CASSIWLYSYEQYF
.	TRBV6-5	TRBJ2-1	.	TGTGCCAGCTCGTCACAGAACAATGAGCAGTTCTTC	CASSSQNNEQFF
many	TRBV20-1	TRBJ1-6	.	TGCAGTGCTAGAGGTTCTGGCCTGGTTAATTCACCCCTCCACTTT	CSARGSGLVNSPLHF
.	TRBV20-1	TRBJ2-5	TRBD2	TGCAGTGCTAGGGCCCCTTGGGGGGAGGGCCGGGAGACCCAGTACTTC	CSARAPWGEGRETQYF
.	TRBV7-2	TRBJ2-1	TRBD1	TGTGCCAGCAGCTTAGACGGGACAGGGTTGGGCAATGAGCAGTTCTTC	CASSLDGTGLGNEQFF
.	TRBV7-8	TRBJ1-5	.	TGTGCCAGCAGCTTAGCGCTTAAGGACAATCAGCCCCAGCATTTT	CASSLALKDNQPQHF
.	TRBV20-1	TRBJ2-5	.	TGCAGTGCCACTTCTAATGACGGCAACCAAGAGACCCAGTACTTC	CSATSNDGNQETQYF
.	TRBV18	TRBJ2-4	.	TGTGCCAGCTCACCAGCGGGTGACATTCAGTACTTC	CASSPAGDIQYF
.	TRBV5-6	TRBJ2-7	.	TGTGCCAGCAGCTATGGGACAAGTGCTCCCGAGCAGTACTTC	CASSYGTSAPEQYF
once	TRBV11-2	TRBJ1-2	.	TGTGCCAGCAGCTTAGGACAGTGGACGGTCTATGGCTACACCTTC	CASSLGQWTVYGYTF
.	TRBV4-2	TRBJ2-7	TRBD2	TGTGCCAGCAGCCAAGAAGTAGGACTAGCGGGTTACCACGAGCAGTACTTC	CASSQEVGLAGYHEQYF
.	TRBV20-1	TRBJ1-5	.	TGCAGTGCTAGCCAGGGAAATCAGCCCCAGCATTTT	CSASQGNQPQHF
few	TRBV6-2/TRBV6-3	TRBJ2-1	.	TGTGCCAGCAGTTCCCCGTCTTTTGAGCAGTTCTTC	CASSSPSFEQFF
.	TRBV2	TRBJ2-3	.	TGTGCCAGCAGTGAGATGAGGGTAGTCGGTTATGCAGATACGCAGTATTTT	CASSEMRVVGYADTQYF